This record concerns one T cell receptor (beta chain) sequence. Antigen unknown. This record comes from a study of PD-1 blockade in classical Hodgkin lymphoma. Study observations and caveats: Relapsed/refractory patients reportedly had the lowest baseline TCR diversity, below newly diagnosed patients, who were below healthy donors.

Time point here: newly diagnosed, previously untreated cHL patient sample. From thawed PBMCs, CD4+ T cells were purified using magnetic negative selection. PBMCs representing newly diagnosed, untreated classical Hodgkin lymphoma functioned as the comparison. Clones were sequenced by immunoSEQ multiplex PCR, and TCRdb holds only the in-frame ones, with some missing. The sample yields roughly 23,000 clones, 75% to 90% seen once. CDR3 length: 16 residues. The germline CDR1 and CDR2 sequences are SGDLS and YYNGEE. V was cut by 4 bases and J by 2 bases, with 16 bases left in between. This TCR was sampled from a human donor with classical Hodgkin lymphoma. The chain has TRBV9 and TRBJ1-3, with D possibly matching TRBD1 (6 bases). Sequencing was carried out using CD4+ T cells from blood. The CDR3 loop reads CASSTLKQGTGNTIYF. As DNA, the CDR3 is TGTGCCAGCAGCACCCTCAAACAGGGCACTGGAAACACCATATATTTT.